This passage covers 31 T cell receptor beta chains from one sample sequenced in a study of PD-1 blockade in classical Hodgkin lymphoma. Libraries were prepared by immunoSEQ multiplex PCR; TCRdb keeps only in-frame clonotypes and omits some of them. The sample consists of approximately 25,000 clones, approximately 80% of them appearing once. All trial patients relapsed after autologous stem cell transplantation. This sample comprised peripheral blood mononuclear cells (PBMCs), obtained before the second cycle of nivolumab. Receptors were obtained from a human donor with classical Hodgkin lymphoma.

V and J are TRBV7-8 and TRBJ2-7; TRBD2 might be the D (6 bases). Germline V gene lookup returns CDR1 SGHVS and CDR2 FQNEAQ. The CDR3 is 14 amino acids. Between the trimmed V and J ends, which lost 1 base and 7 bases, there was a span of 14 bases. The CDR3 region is CASSLGVGLLEQYF. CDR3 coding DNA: TGTGCCAGCAGCTTAGGTGTGGGACTTCTAGAGCAGTACTTC.

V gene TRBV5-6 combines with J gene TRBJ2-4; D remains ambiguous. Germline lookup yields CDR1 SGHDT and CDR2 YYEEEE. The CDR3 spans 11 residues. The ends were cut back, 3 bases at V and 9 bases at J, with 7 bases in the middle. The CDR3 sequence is CASSSTSIQYF. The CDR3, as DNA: TGTGCCAGCAGCTCAACGTCCATTCAGTACTTC.

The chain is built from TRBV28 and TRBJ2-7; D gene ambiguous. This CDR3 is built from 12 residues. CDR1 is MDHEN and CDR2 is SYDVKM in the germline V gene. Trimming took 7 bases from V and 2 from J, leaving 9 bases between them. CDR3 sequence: CASTDRAYEQYF. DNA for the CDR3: TGTGCCAGCACGGACCGAGCCTACGAGCAGTACTTC.

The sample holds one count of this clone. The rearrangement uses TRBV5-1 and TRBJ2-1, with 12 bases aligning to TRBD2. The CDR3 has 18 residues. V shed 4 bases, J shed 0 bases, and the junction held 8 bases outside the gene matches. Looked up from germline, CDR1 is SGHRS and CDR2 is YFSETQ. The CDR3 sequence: CASSGKGTSGFSYNEQFF. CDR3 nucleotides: TGCGCCAGCAGCGGCAAAGGGACTAGCGGGTTCTCCTACAATGAGCAGTTCTTC.

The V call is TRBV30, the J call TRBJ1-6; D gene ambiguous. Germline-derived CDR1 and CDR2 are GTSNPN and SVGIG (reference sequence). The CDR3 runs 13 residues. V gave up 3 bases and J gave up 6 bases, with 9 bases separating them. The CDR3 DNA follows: TGTGCCTGGAGCCCAGAGTTTAATTCACCCCTCCACTTT. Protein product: CAWSPEFNSPLHF.

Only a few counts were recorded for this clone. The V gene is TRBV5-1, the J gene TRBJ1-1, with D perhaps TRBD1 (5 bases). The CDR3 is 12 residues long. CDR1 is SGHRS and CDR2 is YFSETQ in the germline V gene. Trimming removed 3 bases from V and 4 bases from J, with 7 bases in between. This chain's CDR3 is CASSYDSTEAFF. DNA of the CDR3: TGCGCCAGCAGCTACGACAGCACTGAAGCTTTCTTT.

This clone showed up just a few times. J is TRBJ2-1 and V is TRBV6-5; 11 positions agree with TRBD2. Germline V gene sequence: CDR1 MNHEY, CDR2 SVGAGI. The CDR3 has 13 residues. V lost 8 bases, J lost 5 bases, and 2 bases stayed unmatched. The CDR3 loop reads CASGTSGNNEQFF. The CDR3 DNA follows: TGTGCCAGCGGGACTAGCGGCAACAATGAGCAGTTCTTC.

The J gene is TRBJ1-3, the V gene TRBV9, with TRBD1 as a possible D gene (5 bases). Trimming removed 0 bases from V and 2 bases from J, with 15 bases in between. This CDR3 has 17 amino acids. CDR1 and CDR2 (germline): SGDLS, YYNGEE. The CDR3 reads CASSVGGEKWTGNTIYF. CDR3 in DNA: TGTGCCAGCAGCGTAGGGGGGGAGAAGTGGACTGGAAACACCATATATTTT. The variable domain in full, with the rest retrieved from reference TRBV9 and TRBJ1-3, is DSGVTQTPKHLITATGQRVTLRCSPRSGDLSVYWYQQSLDQGLQFLIQYYNGEERAKGNILERFSAQQFPDLHSELNLSSLELGDSALYFCASSVGGEKWTGNTIYFGEGSWLTVV.

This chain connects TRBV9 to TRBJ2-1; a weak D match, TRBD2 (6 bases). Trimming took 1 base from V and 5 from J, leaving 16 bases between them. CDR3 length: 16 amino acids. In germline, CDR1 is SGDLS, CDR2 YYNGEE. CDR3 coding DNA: TGTGCCAGCAGCGTAATCCCCAGCGGGCTCCACAATGAGCAGTTCTTC. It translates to CASSVIPSGLHNEQFF.

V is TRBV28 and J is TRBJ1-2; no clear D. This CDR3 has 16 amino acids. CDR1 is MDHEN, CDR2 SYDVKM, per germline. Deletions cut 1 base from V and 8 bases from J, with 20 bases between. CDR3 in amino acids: CASSLLGKTQSRGYTF. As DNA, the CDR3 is TGTGCCAGCAGTTTATTAGGAAAAACACAGTCAAGAGGCTACACCTTC.

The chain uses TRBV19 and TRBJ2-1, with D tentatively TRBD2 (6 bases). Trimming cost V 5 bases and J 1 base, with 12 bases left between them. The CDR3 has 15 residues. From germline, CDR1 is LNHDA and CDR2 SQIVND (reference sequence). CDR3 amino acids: CASSLSGLSYNEQFF. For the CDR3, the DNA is TGTGCCAGTAGTCTCAGCGGGCTTTCCTACAATGAGCAGTTCTTC.

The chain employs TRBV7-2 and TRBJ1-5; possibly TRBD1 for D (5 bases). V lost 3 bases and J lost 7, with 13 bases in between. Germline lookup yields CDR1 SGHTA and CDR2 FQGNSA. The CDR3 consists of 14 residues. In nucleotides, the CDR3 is TGTGCCAGCAGCTTCGCGCCAGGGTCCCAGCCCCAGCATTTT. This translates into CASSFAPGSQPQHF.

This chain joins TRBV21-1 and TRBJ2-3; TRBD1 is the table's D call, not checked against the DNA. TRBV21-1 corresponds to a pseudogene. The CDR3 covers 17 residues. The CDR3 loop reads CASGTPRLGGFEDTQYF. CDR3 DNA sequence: TGTGCCAGCGGAACACCTCGCCTAGGGGGCTTTGAGGATACGCAGTATTTT.

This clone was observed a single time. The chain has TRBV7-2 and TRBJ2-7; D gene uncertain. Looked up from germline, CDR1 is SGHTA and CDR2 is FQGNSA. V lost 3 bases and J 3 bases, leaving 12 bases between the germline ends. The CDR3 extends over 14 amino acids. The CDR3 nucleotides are TGTGCCAGCAGCTTGAGACACGGTGACTACGAGCAGTACTTC. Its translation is CASSLRHGDYEQYF.

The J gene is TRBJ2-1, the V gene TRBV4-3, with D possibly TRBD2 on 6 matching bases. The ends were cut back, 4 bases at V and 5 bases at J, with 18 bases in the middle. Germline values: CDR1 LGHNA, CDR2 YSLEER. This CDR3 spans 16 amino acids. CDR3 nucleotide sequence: TGCGCCAGCAGCCGTCAACGGGGGAGATGGAACAATGAGCAGTTCTTC. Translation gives CASSRQRGRWNNEQFF.

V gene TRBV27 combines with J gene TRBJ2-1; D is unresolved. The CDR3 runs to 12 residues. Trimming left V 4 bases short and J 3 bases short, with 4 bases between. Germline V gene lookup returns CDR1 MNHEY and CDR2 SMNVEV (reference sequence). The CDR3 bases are TGTGCCAGCAGTTCCCGCTACAATGAGCAGTTCTTC. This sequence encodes CASSSRYNEQFF.

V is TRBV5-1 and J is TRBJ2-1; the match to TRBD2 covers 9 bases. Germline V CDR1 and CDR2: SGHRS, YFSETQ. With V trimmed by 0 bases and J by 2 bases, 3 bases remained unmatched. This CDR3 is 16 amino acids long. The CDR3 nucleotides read TGCGCCAGCAGCTTGGTAGCGGGAGAAACCTACAATGAGCAGTTCTTC. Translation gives CASSLVAGETYNEQFF.

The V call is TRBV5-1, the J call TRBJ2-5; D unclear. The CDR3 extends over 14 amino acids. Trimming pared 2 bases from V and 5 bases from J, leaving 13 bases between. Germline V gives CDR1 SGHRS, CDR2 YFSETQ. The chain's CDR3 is CASSLPSHLETQYF. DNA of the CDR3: TGCGCCAGCAGCTTACCGTCGCATCTGGAGACCCAGTACTTC.

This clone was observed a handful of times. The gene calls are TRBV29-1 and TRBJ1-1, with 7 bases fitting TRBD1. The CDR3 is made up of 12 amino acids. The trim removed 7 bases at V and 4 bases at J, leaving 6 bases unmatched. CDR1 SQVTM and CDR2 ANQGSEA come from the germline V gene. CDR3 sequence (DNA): TGCAGCGAGACAGGGCCAGGCACTGAAGCTTTCTTT. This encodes CSETGPGTEAFF.

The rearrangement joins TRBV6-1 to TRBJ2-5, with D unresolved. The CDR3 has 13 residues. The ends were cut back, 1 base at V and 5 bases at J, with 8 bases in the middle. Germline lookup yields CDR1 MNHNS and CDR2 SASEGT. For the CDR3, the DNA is TGTGCCAGCAGTGAAGGTCTACTGGAGACCCAGTACTTC. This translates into CASSEGLLETQYF.

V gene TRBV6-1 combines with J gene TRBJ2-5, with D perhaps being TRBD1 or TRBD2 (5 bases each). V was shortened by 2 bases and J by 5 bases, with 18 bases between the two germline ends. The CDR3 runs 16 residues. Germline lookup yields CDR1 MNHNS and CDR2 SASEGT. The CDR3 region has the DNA TGTGCCAGCAGTGAATTCGGGATACAGGAGATGGAGACCCAGTACTTC. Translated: CASSEFGIQEMETQYF.

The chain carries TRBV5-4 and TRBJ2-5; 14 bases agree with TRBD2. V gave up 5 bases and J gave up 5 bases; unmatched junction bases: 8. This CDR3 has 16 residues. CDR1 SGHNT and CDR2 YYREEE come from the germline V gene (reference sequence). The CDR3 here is CASRKGLAGESETQYF. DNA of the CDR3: TGTGCCAGCAGGAAGGGACTAGCGGGAGAAAGCGAGACCCAGTACTTC.

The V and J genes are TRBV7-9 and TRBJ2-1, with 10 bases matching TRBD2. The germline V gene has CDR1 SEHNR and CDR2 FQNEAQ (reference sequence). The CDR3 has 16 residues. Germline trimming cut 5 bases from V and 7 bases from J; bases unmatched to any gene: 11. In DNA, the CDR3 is TGTGCCAGCAGCATGGGACTAGCGATAACAGTGAATGAGCAGTTCTTC. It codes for CASSMGLAITVNEQFF.

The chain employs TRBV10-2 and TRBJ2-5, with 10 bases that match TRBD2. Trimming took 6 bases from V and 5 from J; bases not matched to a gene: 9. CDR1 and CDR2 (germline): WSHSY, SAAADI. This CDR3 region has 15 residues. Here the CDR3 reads CASSPGLAEGETQYF. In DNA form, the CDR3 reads TGCGCCAGCAGCCCCGGACTAGCGGAGGGGGAGACCCAGTACTTC.

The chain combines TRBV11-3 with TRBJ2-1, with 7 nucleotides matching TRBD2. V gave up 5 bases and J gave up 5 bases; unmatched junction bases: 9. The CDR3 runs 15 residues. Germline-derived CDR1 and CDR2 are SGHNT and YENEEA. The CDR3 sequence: CASSRRGAGDNEQFF. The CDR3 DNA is TGTGCCAGCAGCCGTAGAGGGGCGGGAGACAATGAGCAGTTCTTC.

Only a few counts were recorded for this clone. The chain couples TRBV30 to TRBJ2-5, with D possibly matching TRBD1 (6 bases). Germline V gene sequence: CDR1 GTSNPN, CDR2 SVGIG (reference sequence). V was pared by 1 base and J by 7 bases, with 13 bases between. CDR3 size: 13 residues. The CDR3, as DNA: TGTGCCTGGAGTGAGGACAGCTACGGGACCCAGTACTTC. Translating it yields CAWSEDSYGTQYF.

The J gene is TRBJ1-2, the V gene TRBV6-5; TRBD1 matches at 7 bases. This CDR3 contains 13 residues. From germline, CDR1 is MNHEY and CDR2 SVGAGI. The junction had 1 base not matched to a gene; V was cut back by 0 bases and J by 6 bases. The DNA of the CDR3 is TGTGCCAGCAGTTACTCGGGACAGCATGGCTACACCTTC. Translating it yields CASSYSGQHGYTF.

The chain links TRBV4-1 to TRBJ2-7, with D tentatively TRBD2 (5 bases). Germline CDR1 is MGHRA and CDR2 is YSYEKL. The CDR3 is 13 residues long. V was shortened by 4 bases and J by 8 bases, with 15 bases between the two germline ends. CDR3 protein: CASSPNGDQQQYF. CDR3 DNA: TGCGCCAGCAGCCCCAACGGGGATCAGCAGCAGTACTTC.

CDR3 nucleotide sequence: TGTGCCAGCAGCTTAGGCGGGAGCGGGTCAGATACGCAGTATTTT. This sequence encodes CASSLGGSGSDTQYF. This sequence joins TRBV11-3 and TRBJ2-3; 7 bases agree with TRBD2. Germline V lookup: CDR1 SGHNT, CDR2 YENEEA. The CDR3 consists of 15 residues. Germline trimming cut 1 base from V and 4 bases from J; bases unmatched to any gene: 5.

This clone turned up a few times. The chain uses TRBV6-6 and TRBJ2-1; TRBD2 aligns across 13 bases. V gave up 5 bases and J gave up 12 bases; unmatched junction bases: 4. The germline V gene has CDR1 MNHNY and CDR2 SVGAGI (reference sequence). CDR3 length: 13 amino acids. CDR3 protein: CASSGGLAGMQFF. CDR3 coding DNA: TGTGCCAGCAGTGGGGGACTAGCGGGAATGCAGTTCTTC.

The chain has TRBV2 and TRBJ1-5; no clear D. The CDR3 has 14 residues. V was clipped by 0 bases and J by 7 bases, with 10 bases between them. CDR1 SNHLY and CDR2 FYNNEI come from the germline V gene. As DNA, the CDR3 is TGTGCCAGCAGTGAAGCGCTTCCGAACCAGCCCCAGCATTTT. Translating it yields CASSEALPNQPQHF.